This passage covers 14 T cell receptor beta chains from one sample sequenced in a study of OX40 agonist ivuxolimab in advanced cancers. The repertoire was sequenced with immunoSEQ multiplex PCR; TCRdb's copy has only in-frame clones and lacks some. The table has tens of thousands of clones, about nine tenths seen once; the top ten hold about 12%. Sequenced material: CD4+ or CD8+ T cells sorted from blood, taken in a trial of the OX40 agonist ivuxolimab. Receptor source: an adult with an advanced solid tumor such as melanoma, head and neck, liver or kidney cancer.

J is TRBJ2-3 and V is TRBV7-7, with 8 bases fitting TRBD2. J was trimmed by 1 base and V by 5 bases; bases with no gene match: 8. Per the germline V gene, CDR1 is SSHAT and CDR2 is FNYEAQ (reference sequence). The CDR3 runs 16 residues. This CDR3 reads CASSPQLAAGTDTQYF. The CDR3 bases are TGTGCCAGCAGCCCCCAACTAGCGGCGGGCACAGATACGCAGTATTTT. The whole variable domain, filled in from reference TRBV7-7 and TRBJ2-3, reads GAGVSQSPRYKVTKRGQDVTLRCDPISSHATLYWYQQALGQGPEFLTYFNYEAQPDKSGLPSDRFSAERPEGSISTLTIQRTEQRDSAMYRCASSPQLAAGTDTQYFGPGTRLTVL.

The chain recombines TRBV11-2 with TRBJ2-7, with D tentatively TRBD1 or TRBD2 (5 bases each). The CDR3 has 14 residues. The ends were cut back, 1 base at V and 3 bases at J, with 10 bases in the middle. From germline, CDR1 is SGHAT and CDR2 FQNNGV. The CDR3 region has the DNA TGTGCCAGCAGCTTAGTAGGGACGATCTACGAGCAGTACTTC. Translated: CASSLVGTIYEQYF.

The table lists this clone with a count of one. This sequence joins TRBV28 and TRBJ2-1; no firm D call. Trimming stripped 5 bases from V and 7 bases from J, with 6 bases between. CDR3 length: 11 residues. In germline, CDR1 is MDHEN, CDR2 SYDVKM. The CDR3 sequence: CASSHGNEQFF. CDR3 bases: TGTGCCAGCAGTCACGGGAATGAGCAGTTCTTC.

The chain uses TRBV5-4 and TRBJ1-2; 10 nucleotides line up with TRBD1. From germline, CDR1 is SGHNT and CDR2 YYREEE (reference sequence). The CDR3 has 13 residues. After removal of 5 bases from V and 3 bases from J, the junction contained 1 base not matched to a gene. As DNA, the CDR3 is TGTGCCAGCAGGACAGGGGGCGACTATGGCTACACCTTC. Its translation is CASRTGGDYGYTF. Supplemented by reference TRBV5-4 and TRBJ1-2, the full variable domain reads ETGVTQSPTHLIKTRGQQVTLRCSSQSGHNTVSWYQQALGQGPQFIFQYYREEENGRGNFPPRFSGLQFPNYSSELNVNALELDDSALYLCASRTGGDYGYTFGSGTRLTVV.

Worth noting for this clone: The identical CDR3 is also encoded by other nucleotide sequences in the sample. The V gene is TRBV6-5, the J gene TRBJ2-1; TRBD1 agrees at 9 bases. This CDR3 is built from 15 residues. The trim removed 5 bases at V and 3 bases at J, leaving 5 bases unmatched. Germline lookup yields CDR1 MNHEY and CDR2 SVGAGI. DNA for the CDR3: TGTGCCAGCAGTGTTTTGGGACAGGGCTACAATGAGCAGTTCTTC. Protein product: CASSVLGQGYNEQFF.

This clone was seen a single time. The chain is built from TRBV4-3 and TRBJ1-2; D unresolved. The CDR3 runs 15 residues. Germline-derived CDR1 and CDR2 are LGHNA and YSLEER. The V end lost 1 base, the J end lost 5 bases, and 14 bases lay between the germline ends. CDR3 nucleotides: TGCGCCAGCAGCCAAGTGACCGCCGGGGATTATGGCTACACCTTC. Protein sequence: CASSQVTAGDYGYTF.

V and J are TRBV27 and TRBJ2-1; D unresolved. Between the trimmed V and J ends, which lost 7 bases and 5 bases, there was a span of 24 bases. Germline CDR1 and CDR2: MNHEY and SMNVEV (reference sequence). This CDR3 spans 17 amino acids. CDR3 nucleotide sequence: TGTGCCAGCATCCTCCCCCCGGAGAGGACGCGACACAATGAGCAGTTCTTC. This encodes CASILPPERTRHNEQFF.

This chain uses TRBV28 with TRBJ1-5; D is unclear. Germline V lookup: CDR1 MDHEN, CDR2 SYDVKM. This CDR3 comprises 15 residues. The V end lost 3 bases, the J end lost 2 bases, and 11 bases lay between the germline ends. The CDR3 loop reads CASSFSRRGNQPQHF. In DNA form, the CDR3 reads TGTGCCAGCAGTTTCTCACGACGTGGCAATCAGCCCCAGCATTTT.

The V and J genes are TRBV11-2 and TRBJ1-1; D possibly corresponds to TRBD1 (5 bases). Germline CDR1 SGHAT, CDR2 FQNNGV. The V gene lost 1 base and the J gene lost 0 bases, with 15 bases spanning the gap. The CDR3 contains 17 residues. The chain's CDR3 is CASSLVSVRQMNTEAFF. CDR3 sequence (DNA): TGTGCCAGCAGCTTAGTATCTGTGAGACAGATGAACACTGAAGCTTTCTTT.

V usage is TRBV11-3 and J usage is TRBJ2-3; D remains ambiguous. The CDR3 contains 13 residues. CDR1 and CDR2 from the germline V gene are SGHNT and YENEEA. V lost 2 bases and J 5 bases, leaving 8 bases between the germline ends. For the CDR3, the DNA is TGTGCCAGCAGCTTACCTCCCGGAGATACGCAGTATTTT. Protein product: CASSLPPGDTQYF. The whole variable domain, remainder taken from reference TRBV11-3 and TRBJ2-3, is EAGVVQSPRYKIIEKKQPVAFWCNPISGHNTLYWYLQNLGQGPELLIRYENEEAVDDSQLPKDRFSAERLKGVDSTLKIQPAELGDSAVYLCASSLPPGDTQYFGPGTRLTVL.

The chain joins TRBV2 to TRBJ2-7; TRBD1 agrees at 8 bases. The length of the CDR3 is 12 residues. V dropped 7 bases and J dropped 6; count of bases not matched to a gene: 5. The V gene's germline CDR1 is SNHLY and CDR2 FYNNEI. Here the CDR3 reads CASKGQVPEQYF. For the CDR3, the DNA is TGTGCCAGCAAGGGACAGGTGCCCGAGCAGTACTTC. Drawing the rest from reference TRBV2 and TRBJ2-7, the complete variable domain is EPEVTQTPSHQVTQMGQEVILRCVPISNHLYFYWYRQILGQKVEFLVSFYNNEISEKSEIFDDQFSVERPDGSNFTLKIRSTKLEDSAMYFCASKGQVPEQYFGPGTRLTVT.

This chain joins TRBV10-3 and TRBJ2-7, with D possibly being TRBD1 or TRBD2 (5 bases each). Germline V gives CDR1 ENHRY, CDR2 SYGVKD. Trimming cost V 0 bases and J 6 bases, with 12 bases left between them. The CDR3 runs 14 residues. In DNA, the CDR3 is TGTGCCATCAGTGAGTCGACCGGGGACGGCGAGCAGTACGTC. Encoded protein: CAISESTGDGEQYV.

This chain connects TRBV19 to TRBJ1-5; D uncertain. The CDR3 is 15 amino acids. V lost 3 bases to trimming and J lost 4 bases, with 13 bases between them. Germline CDR1 and CDR2: LNHDA and SQIVND (reference sequence). The CDR3 sequence: CASSIWQAANQPQHF. In DNA form, the CDR3 reads TGTGCCAGTAGTATTTGGCAGGCCGCTAATCAGCCCCAGCATTTT.

The V and J genes are TRBV5-1 and TRBJ2-5; 7 bases map to TRBD2. The CDR3 loop spans 15 amino acids. Germline V gene lookup returns CDR1 SGHRS and CDR2 YFSETQ. The ends lost 0 bases at V and 5 bases at J; junction bases unmatched: 7. The CDR3 reads CASSLESRGSETQYF. CDR3 in DNA: TGCGCCAGCAGCTTGGAATCGCGGGGGAGCGAGACCCAGTACTTC.